This T cell receptor beta chain was found in a study of long-term antiretroviral therapy in people with HIV. The CDR3 has 11 amino acids. Trimming shortened V by 1 base and J by 4 bases, and 3 bases separated the two germline ends. Germline CDR1 is DFQATT and CDR2 is SNEGSKA (reference sequence). The run of the v3.0 immunoSEQ assay was at survey level. Sequencing was performed with immunoSEQ multiplex PCR; in TCRdb, only in-frame clones are kept and a portion is missing. The profile covers some 40,000 clones, with about 95% appearing a single time and around 2% taken by the ten largest. This specimen consisted of unsorted PBMCs, obtained 9 to 9.5 years after starting antiretroviral therapy. V usage is TRBV20-1 and J usage is TRBJ2-3, with no clear D. The receptor was derived from a man younger than 40 with HIV. The CDR3: CSARAADTQYF. The CDR3 DNA reads TGCAGTGCTAGAGCCGCAGATACGCAGTATTTT.